This TCR beta chain comes out of a study of blood T cell repertoires in COVID-19. Some clones are missing from TCRdb's copy, which holds only in-frame ones; the method was immunoSEQ multiplex PCR. The table lists approximately 150,000 clones, approximately 86% of them singletons, with approximately 3.7% in the top ten. Between the trimmed V and J ends, which lost 11 bases and 4 bases, there was a span of 15 bases. The CDR3 totals 13 residues. Per the germline V gene, CDR1 is ENHRY and CDR2 is SYGVKD. This receptor was obtained from a woman aged 40 to 50 who had been exposed to COVID-19. V usage is TRBV10-3 and J usage is TRBJ2-1; D might be TRBD1 (6 bases). Sequencing was carried out using PBMCs or T cells enriched from blood (not recorded which). The CDR3: CAASGDKYNEQFF. The CDR3 DNA follows: TGTGCCGCCTCCGGGGACAAATACAATGAGCAGTTCTTC.